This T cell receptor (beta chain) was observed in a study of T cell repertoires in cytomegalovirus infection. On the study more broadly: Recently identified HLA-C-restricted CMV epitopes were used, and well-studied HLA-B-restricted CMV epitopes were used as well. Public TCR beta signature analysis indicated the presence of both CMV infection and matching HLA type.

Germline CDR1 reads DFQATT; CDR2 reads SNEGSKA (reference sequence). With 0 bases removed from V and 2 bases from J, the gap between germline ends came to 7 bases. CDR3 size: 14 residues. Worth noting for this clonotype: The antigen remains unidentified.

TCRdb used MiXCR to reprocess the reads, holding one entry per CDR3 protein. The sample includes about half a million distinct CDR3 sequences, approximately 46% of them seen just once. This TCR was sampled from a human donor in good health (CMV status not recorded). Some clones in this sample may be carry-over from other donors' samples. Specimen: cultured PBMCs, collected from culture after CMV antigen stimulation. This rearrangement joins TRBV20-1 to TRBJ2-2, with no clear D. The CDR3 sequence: CSARDMSNTGELFF. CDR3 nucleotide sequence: TGCAGTGCTAGAGATATGTCAAACACCGGGGAGCTGTTTTTT.